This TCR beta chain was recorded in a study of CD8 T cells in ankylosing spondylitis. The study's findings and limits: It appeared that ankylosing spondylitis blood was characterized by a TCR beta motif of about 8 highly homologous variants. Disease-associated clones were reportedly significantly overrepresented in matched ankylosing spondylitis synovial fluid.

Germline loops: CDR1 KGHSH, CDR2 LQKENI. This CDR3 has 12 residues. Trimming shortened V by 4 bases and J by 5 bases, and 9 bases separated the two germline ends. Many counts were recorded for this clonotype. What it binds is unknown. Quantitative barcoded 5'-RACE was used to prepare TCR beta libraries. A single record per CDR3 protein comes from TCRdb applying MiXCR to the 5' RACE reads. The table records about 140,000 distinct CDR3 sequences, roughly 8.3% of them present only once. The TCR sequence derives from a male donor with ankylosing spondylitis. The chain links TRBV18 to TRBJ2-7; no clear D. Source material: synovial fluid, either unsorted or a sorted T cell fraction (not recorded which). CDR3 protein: CASSQGRDEQYF. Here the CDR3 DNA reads TGTGCCAGCTCACAAGGACGCGACGAGCAGTACTTC.